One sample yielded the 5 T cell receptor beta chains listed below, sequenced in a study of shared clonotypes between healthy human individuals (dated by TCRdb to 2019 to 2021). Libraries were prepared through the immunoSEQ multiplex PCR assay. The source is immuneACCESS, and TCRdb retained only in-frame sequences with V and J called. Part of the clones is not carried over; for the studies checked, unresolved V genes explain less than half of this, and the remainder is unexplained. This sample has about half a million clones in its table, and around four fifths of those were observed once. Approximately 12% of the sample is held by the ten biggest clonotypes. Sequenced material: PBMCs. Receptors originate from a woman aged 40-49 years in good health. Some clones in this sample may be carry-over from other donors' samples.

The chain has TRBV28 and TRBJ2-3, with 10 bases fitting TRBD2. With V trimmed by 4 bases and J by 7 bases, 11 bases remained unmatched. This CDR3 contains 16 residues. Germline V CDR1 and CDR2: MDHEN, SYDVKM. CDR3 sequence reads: CASSSWTSGPVNTQYF. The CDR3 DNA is TGTGCCAGCAGTTCCTGGACTAGCGGACCTGTGAATACGCAGTATTTT.

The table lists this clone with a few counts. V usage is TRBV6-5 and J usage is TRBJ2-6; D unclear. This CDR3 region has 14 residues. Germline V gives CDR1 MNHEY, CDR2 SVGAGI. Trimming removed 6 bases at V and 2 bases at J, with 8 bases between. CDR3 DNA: TGTGCCAGCAGGAGGTTTACTGGGGCCAACGTCCTGACTTTC. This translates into CASRRFTGANVLTF.

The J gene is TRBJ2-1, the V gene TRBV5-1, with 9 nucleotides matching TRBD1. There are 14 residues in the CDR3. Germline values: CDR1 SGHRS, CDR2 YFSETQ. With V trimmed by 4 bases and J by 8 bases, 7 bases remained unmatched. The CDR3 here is CASSRQGGLDEQFF. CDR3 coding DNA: TGCGCCAGCAGCCGACAGGGGGGTTTGGATGAGCAGTTCTTC.

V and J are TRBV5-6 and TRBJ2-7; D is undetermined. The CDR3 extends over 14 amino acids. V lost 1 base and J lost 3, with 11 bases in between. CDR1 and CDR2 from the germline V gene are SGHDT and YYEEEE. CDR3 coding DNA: TGTGCCAGCAGCTTGAAGGGTCAGGACTACGAGCAGTACTTC. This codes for CASSLKGQDYEQYF.

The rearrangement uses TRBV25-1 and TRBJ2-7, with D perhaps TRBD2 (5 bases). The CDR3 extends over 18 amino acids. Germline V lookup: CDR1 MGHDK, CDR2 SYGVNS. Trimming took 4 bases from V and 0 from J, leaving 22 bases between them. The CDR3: CASSAEVGEGQVSYEQYF. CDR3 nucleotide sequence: TGTGCCAGCAGTGCCGAGGTGGGAGAAGGCCAGGTCTCCTACGAGCAGTACTTC.